This paragraph covers one TCR beta chain sequence. The target antigen is unknown. J lost 4 bases, V lost 1 base, and 7 bases had no gene match. The V gene's germline CDR1 is SGHAT and CDR2 FQNNGV. The CDR3 has 17 residues. This sample is part of a study of OX40 agonist ivuxolimab in advanced cancers. At the level of the study: The study enrolled dose-escalation patients with hepatocellular carcinoma, melanoma, renal cell or head and neck cancer. Whole-study results and caveats: Partial responders receiving 0.1-3.0 mg/kg showed among the lowest clonal expansion.

Individuals having autoimmune disease history or systemic immunosuppression were not enrolled. The protocol was immunoSEQ multiplex PCR, while the TCRdb copy is restricted to in-frame clones and leaves out a portion. The table records 43,000 or so clones, approximately 88% of them present only once. The sequenced sample was CD4+ or CD8+ T cells sorted from blood, obtained in a trial of the OX40 agonist ivuxolimab. The TCR originated in an adult with an advanced solid tumor such as melanoma, head and neck, liver or kidney cancer. The chain links TRBV11-2 to TRBJ2-1; 10 nucleotides align to TRBD2. CDR3 loop: CASSLVPSGRGYNEQFF. DNA for the CDR3: TGTGCCAGCAGCTTAGTCCCGAGCGGGAGGGGGTACAATGAGCAGTTCTTC.